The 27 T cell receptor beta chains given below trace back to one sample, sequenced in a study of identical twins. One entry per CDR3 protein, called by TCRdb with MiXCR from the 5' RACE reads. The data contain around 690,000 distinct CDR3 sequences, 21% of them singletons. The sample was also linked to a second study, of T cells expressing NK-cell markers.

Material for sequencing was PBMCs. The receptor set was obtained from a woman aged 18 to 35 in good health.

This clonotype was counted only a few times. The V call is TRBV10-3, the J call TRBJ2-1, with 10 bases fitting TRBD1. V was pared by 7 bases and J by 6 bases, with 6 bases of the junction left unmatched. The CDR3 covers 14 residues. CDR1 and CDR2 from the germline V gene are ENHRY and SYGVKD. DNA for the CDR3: TGTGCCATCACAGACAGGGGGCCACCCAATGAGCAGTTCTTC. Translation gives CAITDRGPPNEQFF.

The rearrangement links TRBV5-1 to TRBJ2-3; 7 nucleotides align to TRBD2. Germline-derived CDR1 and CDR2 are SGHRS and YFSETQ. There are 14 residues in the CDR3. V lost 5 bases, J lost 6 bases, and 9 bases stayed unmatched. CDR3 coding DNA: TGCGCCAGCAGGCAGCGGGGAGATAAGGATACGCAGTATTTT. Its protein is CASRQRGDKDTQYF.

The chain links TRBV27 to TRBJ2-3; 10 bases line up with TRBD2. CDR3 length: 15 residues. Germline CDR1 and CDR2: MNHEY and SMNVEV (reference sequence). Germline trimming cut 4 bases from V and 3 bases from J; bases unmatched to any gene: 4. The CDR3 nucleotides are TGTGCCAGCAGTTCACTGGGACTAGCGACAGATACGCAGTATTTT. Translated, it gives CASSSLGLATDTQYF.

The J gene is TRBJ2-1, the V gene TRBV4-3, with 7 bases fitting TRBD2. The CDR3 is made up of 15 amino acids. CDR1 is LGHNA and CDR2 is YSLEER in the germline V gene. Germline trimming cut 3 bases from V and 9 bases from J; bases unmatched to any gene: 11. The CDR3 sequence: CASSHGGSIGGEQFF. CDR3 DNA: TGCGCCAGCAGCCACGGCGGGAGCATAGGAGGTGAGCAGTTCTTC.

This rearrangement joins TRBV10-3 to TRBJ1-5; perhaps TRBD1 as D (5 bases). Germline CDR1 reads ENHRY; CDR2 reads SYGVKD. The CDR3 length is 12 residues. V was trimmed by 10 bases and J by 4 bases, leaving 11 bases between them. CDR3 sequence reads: CATRGDNQPQHF. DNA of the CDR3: TGTGCCACCCGAGGGGATAATCAGCCCCAGCATTTT.

Here the CDR3 reads CSVFQGDVDTQYF. CDR3 sequence (DNA): TGCAGCGTGTTCCAGGGAGACGTGGATACGCAGTATTTT. The rearrangement uses TRBV29-1 and TRBJ2-3; the D gene could be TRBD1 or TRBD2 (5 bases each). CDR1 SQVTM and CDR2 ANQGSEA come from the germline V gene. The germline V and J ends were trimmed by 6 bases and 6 bases, with 16 bases remaining between them. This CDR3 contains 13 residues.

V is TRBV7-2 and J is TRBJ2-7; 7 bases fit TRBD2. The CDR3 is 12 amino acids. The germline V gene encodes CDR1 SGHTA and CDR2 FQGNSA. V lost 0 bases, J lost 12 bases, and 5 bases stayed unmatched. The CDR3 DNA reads TGTGCCAGCAGCTTAGCGCTGACTAGCCCGTACTTC. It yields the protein CASSLALTSPYF.

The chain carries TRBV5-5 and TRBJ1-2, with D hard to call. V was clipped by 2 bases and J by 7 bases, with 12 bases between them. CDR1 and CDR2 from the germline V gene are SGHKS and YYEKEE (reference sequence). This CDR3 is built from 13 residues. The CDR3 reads CASSFSFGVGYTF. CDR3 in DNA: TGTGCCAGCAGCTTCTCTTTCGGTGTTGGCTACACCTTC.

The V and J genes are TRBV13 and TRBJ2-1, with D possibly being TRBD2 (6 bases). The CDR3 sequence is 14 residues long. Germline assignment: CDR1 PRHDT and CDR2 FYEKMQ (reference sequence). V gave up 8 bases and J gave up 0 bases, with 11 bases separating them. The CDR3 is CASVRGNSYNEQFF. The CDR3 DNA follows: TGTGCCAGCGTCCGCGGGAACTCCTACAATGAGCAGTTCTTC.

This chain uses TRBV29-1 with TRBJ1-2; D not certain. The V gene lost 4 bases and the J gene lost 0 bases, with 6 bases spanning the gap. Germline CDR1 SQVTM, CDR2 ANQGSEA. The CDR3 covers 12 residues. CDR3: CSVVVTNYGYTF. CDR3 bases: TGCAGCGTTGTCGTGACTAACTATGGCTACACCTTC.

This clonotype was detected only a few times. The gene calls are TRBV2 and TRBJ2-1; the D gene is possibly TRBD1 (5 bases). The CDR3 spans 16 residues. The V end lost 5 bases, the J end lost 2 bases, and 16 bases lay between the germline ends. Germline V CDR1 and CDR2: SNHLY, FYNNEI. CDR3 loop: CASSPQGLSTYNEQFF. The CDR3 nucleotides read TGTGCCAGCAGTCCCCAGGGCCTCTCTACCTACAATGAGCAGTTCTTC.

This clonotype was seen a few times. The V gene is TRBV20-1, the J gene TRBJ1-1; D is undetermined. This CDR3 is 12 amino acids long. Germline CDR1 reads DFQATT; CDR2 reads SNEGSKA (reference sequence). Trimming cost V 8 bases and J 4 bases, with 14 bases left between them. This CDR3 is CSTLARSTEAFF. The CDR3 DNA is TGCAGTACCCTGGCGCGCAGCACTGAAGCTTTCTTT.

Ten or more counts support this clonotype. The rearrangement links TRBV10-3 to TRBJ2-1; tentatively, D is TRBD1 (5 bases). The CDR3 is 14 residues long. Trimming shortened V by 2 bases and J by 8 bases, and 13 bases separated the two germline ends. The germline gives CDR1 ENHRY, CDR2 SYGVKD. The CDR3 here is CAISEVTGIHEQFF. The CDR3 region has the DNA TGTGCCATCAGTGAGGTAACAGGTATACATGAGCAGTTCTTC.

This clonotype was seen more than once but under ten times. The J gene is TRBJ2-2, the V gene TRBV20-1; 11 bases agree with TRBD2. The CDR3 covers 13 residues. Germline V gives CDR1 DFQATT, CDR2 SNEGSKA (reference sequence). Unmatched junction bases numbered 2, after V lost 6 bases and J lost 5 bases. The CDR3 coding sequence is TGCAGTGCGTGGACTAGCGGGACCGGGGAGCTGTTTTTT. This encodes CSAWTSGTGELFF.

As DNA, the CDR3 is TGTGCCAGCAGCTTAATGTATAGCAGATCCTCCTACGAGCAGTACTTC. Its protein product is CASSLMYSRSSYEQYF. The chain uses TRBV7-2 and TRBJ2-7; D remains ambiguous. V lost 2 bases, J lost 0 bases, and 14 bases lay in between. Germline V gene sequence: CDR1 SGHTA, CDR2 FQGNSA. The CDR3 contains 16 residues.

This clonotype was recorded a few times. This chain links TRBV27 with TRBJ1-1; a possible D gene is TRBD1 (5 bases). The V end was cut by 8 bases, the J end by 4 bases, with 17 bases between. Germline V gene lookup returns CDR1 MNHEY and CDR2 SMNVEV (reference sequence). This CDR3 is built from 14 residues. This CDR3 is CASGDSGKGTEAFF. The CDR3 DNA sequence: TGTGCCAGCGGGGACTCAGGCAAGGGCACTGAAGCTTTCTTT.

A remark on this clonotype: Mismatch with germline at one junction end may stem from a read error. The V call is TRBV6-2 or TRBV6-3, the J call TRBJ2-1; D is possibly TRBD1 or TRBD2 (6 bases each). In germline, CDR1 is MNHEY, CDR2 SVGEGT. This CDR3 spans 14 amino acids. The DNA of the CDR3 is TGTGCCAGCTCCGGGGGCGGGTCCTACAATGGGCAGTTCTTC. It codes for CASSGGGSYNGQFF.

CDR3 loop: CASSWRTSEDTQYF. CDR3 in DNA: TGCGCCAGCAGCTGGAGGACGTCTGAAGATACGCAGTATTTT. The chain is built from TRBV5-1 and TRBJ2-3; TRBD2 is a possible D gene (5 bases). Trimming cost V 3 bases and J 5 bases, with 13 bases left between them. The CDR3 runs to 14 residues. CDR1 and CDR2 from the germline V gene are SGHRS and YFSETQ.

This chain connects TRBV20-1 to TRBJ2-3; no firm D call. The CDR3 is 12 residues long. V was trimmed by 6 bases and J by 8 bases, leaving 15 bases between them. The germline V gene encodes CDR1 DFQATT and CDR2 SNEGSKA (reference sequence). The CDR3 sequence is CSASLSPLTQYF. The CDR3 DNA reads TGCAGTGCCTCCCTAAGCCCCCTTACGCAGTATTTT.

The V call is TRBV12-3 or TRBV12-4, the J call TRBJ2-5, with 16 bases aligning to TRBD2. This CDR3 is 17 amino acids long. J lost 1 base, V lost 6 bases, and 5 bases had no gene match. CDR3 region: CASSPGLAGGTQETQYF. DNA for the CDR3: TGTGCCAGCAGCCCGGGACTAGCGGGGGGGACCCAAGAGACCCAGTACTTC.

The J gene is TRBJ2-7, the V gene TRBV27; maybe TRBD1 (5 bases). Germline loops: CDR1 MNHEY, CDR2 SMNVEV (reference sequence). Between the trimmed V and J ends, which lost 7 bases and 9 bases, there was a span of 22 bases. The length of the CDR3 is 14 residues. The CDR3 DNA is TGTGCCAGCACCAACCTGCTACCGGGCCAGGGGCAGTACTTC. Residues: CASTNLLPGQGQYF.

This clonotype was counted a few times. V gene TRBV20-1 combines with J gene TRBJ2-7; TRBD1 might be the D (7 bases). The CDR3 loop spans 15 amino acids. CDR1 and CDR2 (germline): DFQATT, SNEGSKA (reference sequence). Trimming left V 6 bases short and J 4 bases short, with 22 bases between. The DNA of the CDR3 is TGCAGTGCGCAAAGCCCGGGACAGCGGGTTTACGAGCAGTACTTC. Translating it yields CSAQSPGQRVYEQYF.

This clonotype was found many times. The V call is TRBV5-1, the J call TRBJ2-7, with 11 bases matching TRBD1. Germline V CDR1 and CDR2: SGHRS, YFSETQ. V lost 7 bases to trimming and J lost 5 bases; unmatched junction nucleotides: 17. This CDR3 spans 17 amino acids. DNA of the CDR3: TGCGCCAGCCCCCCCCCGGGACAGGGGGAAGAGTACGACGAGCAGTACTTC. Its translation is CASPPPGQGEEYDEQYF.

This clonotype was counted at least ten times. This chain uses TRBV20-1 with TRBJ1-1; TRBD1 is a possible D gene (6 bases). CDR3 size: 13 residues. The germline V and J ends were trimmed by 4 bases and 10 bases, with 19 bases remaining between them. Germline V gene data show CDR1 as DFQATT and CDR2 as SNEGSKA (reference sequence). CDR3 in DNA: TGCAGTGCTACCCTTCACAGGGAGGGGCGAGCTTTCTTT. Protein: CSATLHREGRAFF.

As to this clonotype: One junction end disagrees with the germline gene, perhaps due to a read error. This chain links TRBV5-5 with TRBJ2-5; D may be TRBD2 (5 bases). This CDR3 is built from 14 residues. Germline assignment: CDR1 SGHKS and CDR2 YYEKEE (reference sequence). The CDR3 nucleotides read TGTGCCAGCAGCTTGGACGGGAATCAAGCGACCCAGTACTTC. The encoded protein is CASSLDGNQATQYF.

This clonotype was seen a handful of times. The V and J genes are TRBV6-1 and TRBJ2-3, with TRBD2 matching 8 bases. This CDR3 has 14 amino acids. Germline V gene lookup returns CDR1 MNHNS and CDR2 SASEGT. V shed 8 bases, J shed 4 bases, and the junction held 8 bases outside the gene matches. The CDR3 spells CASLDSGAADTQYF. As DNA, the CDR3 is TGTGCCAGCCTCGATAGCGGGGCAGCAGATACGCAGTATTTT.

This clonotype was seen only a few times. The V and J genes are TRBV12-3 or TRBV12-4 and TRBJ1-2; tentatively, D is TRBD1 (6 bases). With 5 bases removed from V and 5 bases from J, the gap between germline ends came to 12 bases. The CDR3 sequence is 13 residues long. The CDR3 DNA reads TGTGCCAGCAGTATGACAGGTTATTATGGCTACACCTTC. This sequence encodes CASSMTGYYGYTF.